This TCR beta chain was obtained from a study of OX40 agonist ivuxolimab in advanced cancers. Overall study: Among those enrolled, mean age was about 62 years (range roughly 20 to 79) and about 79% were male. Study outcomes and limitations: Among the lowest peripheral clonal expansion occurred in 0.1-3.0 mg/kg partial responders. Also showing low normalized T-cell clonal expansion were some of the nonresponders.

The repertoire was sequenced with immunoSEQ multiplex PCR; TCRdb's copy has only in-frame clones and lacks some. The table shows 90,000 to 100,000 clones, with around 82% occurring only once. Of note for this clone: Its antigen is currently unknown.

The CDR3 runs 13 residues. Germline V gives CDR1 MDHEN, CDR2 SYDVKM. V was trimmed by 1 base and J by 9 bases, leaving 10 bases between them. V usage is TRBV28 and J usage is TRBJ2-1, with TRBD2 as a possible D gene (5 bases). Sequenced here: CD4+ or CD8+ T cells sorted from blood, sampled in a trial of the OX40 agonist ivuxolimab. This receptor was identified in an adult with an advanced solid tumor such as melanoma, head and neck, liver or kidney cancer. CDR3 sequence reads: CASSLLEVGEQFF. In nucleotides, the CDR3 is TGTGCCAGCAGTTTATTGGAGGTCGGTGAGCAGTTCTTC.